Listed below are T cell receptor beta chains from one sample, sequenced in a study of CXCR3-negative and CXCR3-positive naive CD8 T cells. TCRdb reworked the 5' RACE reads into one entry per CDR3 protein, no DNA. The data include around 160,000 distinct CDR3 sequences; the top ten clones carry approximately 0.27%. What was sequenced was naive CXCR3+ CD8+ T cells from blood. The origin of the receptors is a human donor in good health. Some clones in this sample may be carry-over from other donors' samples. CDR3s include the opening cysteine and the closing phenylalanine or tryptophan.

cdr3_aa: CSVQQDSPSGANVLTF
j_call: TRBJ2-6
v_call: TRBV29-1

cdr3_aa: CAISESAGTYNEQFF
j_call: TRBJ2-1
v_call: TRBV10-3

cdr3_aa: CASSLTRTGGGWYEQYF
j_call: TRBJ2-7
v_call: TRBV28

cdr3_aa: CSARVASGGAQYEQYF
j_call: TRBJ2-7
v_call: TRBV20-1

cdr3_aa: CASSFVQGGNQPQHF
j_call: TRBJ1-5
v_call: TRBV28

cdr3_aa: CASSSTRLEFF
j_call: TRBJ2-1
v_call: TRBV28

cdr3_aa: CASSFPGSGYEQYF
j_call: TRBJ2-7
v_call: TRBV28

cdr3_aa: CASSLDSLEAFF
j_call: TRBJ1-1
v_call: TRBV7-9

cdr3_aa: CSAGGTSGKYEQYF
j_call: TRBJ2-7
v_call: TRBV20-1

cdr3_aa: CASSLALGQGTIMNTEAFF
j_call: TRBJ1-1
v_call: TRBV7-7

cdr3_aa: CSVVAGSGAEQYF
j_call: TRBJ2-7
v_call: TRBV29-1

cdr3_aa: CSVSSSYEQYF
j_call: TRBJ2-7
v_call: TRBV29-1

cdr3_aa: CSVDQRGSYTDTQYF
j_call: TRBJ2-3
v_call: TRBV29-1

cdr3_aa: CASSQGVAGGTDTQYF
j_call: TRBJ2-3
v_call: TRBV4-3

cdr3_aa: CASSEWRNQPQHF
j_call: TRBJ1-5
v_call: TRBV6-1

cdr3_aa: CASSLGGFLDEKLFF
j_call: TRBJ1-4
v_call: TRBV7-9

cdr3_aa: CASSLIEGETQYF
j_call: TRBJ2-5
v_call: TRBV6-5

cdr3_aa: CASSSTGTGRVSEQFF
j_call: TRBJ2-1
v_call: TRBV7-3

cdr3_aa: CSVEDAGVNEQFF
j_call: TRBJ2-1
v_call: TRBV29-1

cdr3_aa: CASCSSPPYNEEFF
j_call: TRBJ2-1
v_call: TRBV6-6

cdr3_aa: CASSHRTSKVGELFF
j_call: TRBJ2-2
v_call: TRBV7-9

cdr3_aa: CSVVPLGGGYNEQFF
j_call: TRBJ2-1
v_call: TRBV29-1

cdr3_aa: CSVLQGGSTEAFF
j_call: TRBJ1-1
v_call: TRBV29-1

cdr3_aa: CASSLDSESYEQYF
j_call: TRBJ2-7
v_call: TRBV19

cdr3_aa: CASSRALTNEQFF
j_call: TRBJ2-1
v_call: TRBV3-1

cdr3_aa: CASSLDGREDFNYGYTF
j_call: TRBJ1-2
v_call: TRBV7-2

cdr3_aa: CASSPAAGDYNPPVYEQYF
j_call: TRBJ2-7
v_call: TRBV5-1

cdr3_aa: CASSQGKELNTEAFF
j_call: TRBJ1-1
v_call: TRBV4-3

cdr3_aa: CSARGSRDYEQYF
j_call: TRBJ2-7
v_call: TRBV20-1

cdr3_aa: CATSREKTGLREQYF
j_call: TRBJ2-7
v_call: TRBV15

cdr3_aa: CASRPGLAGDQETQYF
j_call: TRBJ2-5
v_call: TRBV6-5

cdr3_aa: CASSQGRTGSDTQYF
j_call: TRBJ2-3
v_call: TRBV4-1

cdr3_aa: CASSLATSGVPGGADTQYF
j_call: TRBJ2-3
v_call: TRBV5-1

cdr3_aa: CASSLLLASTDTQYF
j_call: TRBJ2-3
v_call: TRBV7-6

cdr3_aa: CASSLVGVGTDTQYF
j_call: TRBJ2-3
v_call: TRBV7-2

cdr3_aa: CASSSWGGEQFF
j_call: TRBJ2-1
v_call: TRBV5-4

cdr3_aa: CASSKDRVDTDTQYF
j_call: TRBJ2-3
v_call: TRBV21-1

cdr3_aa: CASSSDGSSYEQYF
j_call: TRBJ2-7
v_call: TRBV28

cdr3_aa: CASSSGPSERDIYEQYF
j_call: TRBJ2-7
v_call: TRBV5-6

cdr3_aa: CACSGGAVEQFF
j_call: TRBJ2-1
v_call: TRBV30

cdr3_aa: CASTEGLAYNEQFF
j_call: TRBJ2-1
v_call: TRBV12-3/TRBV12-4

cdr3_aa: CASTLDWASYEQYF
j_call: TRBJ2-7
v_call: TRBV11-2

cdr3_aa: CASSIGTNHMNTEAFF
j_call: TRBJ1-1
v_call: TRBV27

cdr3_aa: CASRPLGAGGTYEQYF
j_call: TRBJ2-7
v_call: TRBV6-2/TRBV6-3

cdr3_aa: CASSTWTSGYSTYEQYF
j_call: TRBJ2-7
v_call: TRBV28

cdr3_aa: CASSFRGQGTIGNTIYF
j_call: TRBJ1-3
v_call: TRBV12-3/TRBV12-4

cdr3_aa: CASSGVPYNEQFF
j_call: TRBJ2-1
v_call: TRBV2

cdr3_aa: CASSLYQGDEQYF
j_call: TRBJ2-7
v_call: TRBV7-2

cdr3_aa: CASSSYNSPLHF
j_call: TRBJ1-6
v_call: TRBV7-3

cdr3_aa: CSARRGPYNVQFF
j_call: TRBJ2-1
v_call: TRBV20-1

cdr3_aa: CASSLEQPAYNEQFF
j_call: TRBJ2-1
v_call: TRBV5-1

cdr3_aa: CASRPQMVQGEETQYF
j_call: TRBJ2-5
v_call: TRBV27

cdr3_aa: CASSLLPGSNNEQFF
j_call: TRBJ2-1
v_call: TRBV7-3